This T cell receptor beta chain stems from a study of blood T cell repertoires in COVID-19. Turning to the study itself: Cohort 3 donors counted as recovered after two negative PCRs, clearance, or resolved symptoms. Sample material is recorded as cDNA or gDNA derived from T cells, B-cell-depleted T cells, or PBMCs.

Only in-frame clones appear in the TCRdb table, and some are missing; sequencing was by immunoSEQ multiplex PCR. Among 200,000 to 250,000 clones, roughly nine tenths were seen once, and the ten largest hold over 3%. Trimming took 1 base from V and 6 from J, leaving 16 bases between them. This CDR3 has 14 residues. Germline-derived CDR1 and CDR2 are GTSNPN and SVGIG (reference sequence). Cohort placement rested on clinical history that participants reported themselves. Material: PBMCs or T cells enriched from blood (not recorded which). The sequence came from a woman in her 50s in a cohort exposed to, infected with or recovered from COVID-19 (not recorded which). The chain combines TRBV30 with TRBJ2-7, with a possible D match to TRBD1 (5 bases). The CDR3 loop is CAWSDENRGGEQYF. In DNA form, the CDR3 reads TGTGCCTGGAGTGACGAGAATAGGGGCGGCGAGCAGTACTTC.